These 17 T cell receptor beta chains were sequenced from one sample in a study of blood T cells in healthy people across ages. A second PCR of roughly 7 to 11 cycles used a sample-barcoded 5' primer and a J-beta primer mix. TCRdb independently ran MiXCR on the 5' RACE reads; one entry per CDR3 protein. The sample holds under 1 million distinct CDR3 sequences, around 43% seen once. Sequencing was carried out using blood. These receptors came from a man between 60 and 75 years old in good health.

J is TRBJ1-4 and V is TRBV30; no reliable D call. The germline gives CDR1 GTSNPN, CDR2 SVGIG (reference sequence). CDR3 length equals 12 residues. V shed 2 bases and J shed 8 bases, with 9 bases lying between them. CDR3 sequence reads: CAWSLGNEKLFF. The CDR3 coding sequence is TGTGCCTGGAGTTTGGGGAACGAAAAACTGTTTTTT.

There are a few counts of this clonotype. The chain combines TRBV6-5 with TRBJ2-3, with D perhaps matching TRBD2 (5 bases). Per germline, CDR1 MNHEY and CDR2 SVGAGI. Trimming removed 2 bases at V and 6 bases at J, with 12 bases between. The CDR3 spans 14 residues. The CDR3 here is CASSYEGEPDTQYF. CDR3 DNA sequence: TGTGCCAGCAGTTACGAGGGAGAGCCGGATACGCAGTATTTT.

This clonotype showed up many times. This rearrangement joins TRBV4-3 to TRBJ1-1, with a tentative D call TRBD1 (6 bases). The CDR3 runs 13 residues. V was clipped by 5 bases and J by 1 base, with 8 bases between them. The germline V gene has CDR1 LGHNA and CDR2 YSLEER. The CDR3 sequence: CASSKDRNTEAFF. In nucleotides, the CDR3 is TGCGCCAGCAGCAAGGACAGGAACACTGAAGCTTTCTTT.

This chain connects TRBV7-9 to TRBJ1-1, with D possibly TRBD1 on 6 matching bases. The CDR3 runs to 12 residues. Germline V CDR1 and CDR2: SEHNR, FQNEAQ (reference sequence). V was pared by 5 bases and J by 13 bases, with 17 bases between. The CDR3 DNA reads TGTGCCAGCAGCCCCAGGGGTACTGAGGTTTTCTTT. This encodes CASSPRGTEVFF.

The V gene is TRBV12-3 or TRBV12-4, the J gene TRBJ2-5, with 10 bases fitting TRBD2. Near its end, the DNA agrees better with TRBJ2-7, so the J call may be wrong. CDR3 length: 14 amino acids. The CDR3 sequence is CASTSAGGRPEQYF. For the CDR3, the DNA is TGTGCCAGCACCTCAGCGGGGGGGCGACCCGAGCAGTACTTC.

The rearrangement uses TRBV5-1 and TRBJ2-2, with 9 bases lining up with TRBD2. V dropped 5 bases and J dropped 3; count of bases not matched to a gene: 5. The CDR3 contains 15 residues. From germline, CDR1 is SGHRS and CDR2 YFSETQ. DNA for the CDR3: TGCGCCAGCAGAAGGGTAGCGGGGGACACCGGGGAGCTGTTTTTT. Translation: CASRRVAGDTGELFF.

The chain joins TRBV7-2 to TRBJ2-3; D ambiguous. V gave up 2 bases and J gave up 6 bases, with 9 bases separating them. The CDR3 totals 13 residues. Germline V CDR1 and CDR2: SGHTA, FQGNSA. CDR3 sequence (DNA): TGTGCCAGCAGCTTAATTCGACTGGATACGCAGTATTTT. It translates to CASSLIRLDTQYF.

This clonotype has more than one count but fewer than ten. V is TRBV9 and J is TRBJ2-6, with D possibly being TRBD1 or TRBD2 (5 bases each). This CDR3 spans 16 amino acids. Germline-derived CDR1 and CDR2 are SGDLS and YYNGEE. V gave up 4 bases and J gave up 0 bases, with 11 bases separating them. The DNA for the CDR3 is TGTGCCAGCAGCTCCAATGGGACCTCTGGGGCCAACGTCCTGACTTTC. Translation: CASSSNGTSGANVLTF.

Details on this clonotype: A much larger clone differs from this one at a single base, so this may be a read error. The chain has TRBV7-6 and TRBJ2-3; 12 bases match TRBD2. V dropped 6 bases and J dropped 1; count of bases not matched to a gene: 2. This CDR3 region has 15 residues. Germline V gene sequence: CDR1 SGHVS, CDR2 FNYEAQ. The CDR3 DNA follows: TGTGCCAGCAGTTGGACTAGCGGGGGCACAGATACGCAGTATTTT. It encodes CASSWTSGGTDTQYF.

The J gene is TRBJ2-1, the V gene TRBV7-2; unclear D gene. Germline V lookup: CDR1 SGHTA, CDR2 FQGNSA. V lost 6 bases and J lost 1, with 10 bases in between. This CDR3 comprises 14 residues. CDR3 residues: CASRPPVSYNEQFF. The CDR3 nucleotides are TGTGCCAGCAGACCACCGGTTTCCTACAATGAGCAGTTCTTC.

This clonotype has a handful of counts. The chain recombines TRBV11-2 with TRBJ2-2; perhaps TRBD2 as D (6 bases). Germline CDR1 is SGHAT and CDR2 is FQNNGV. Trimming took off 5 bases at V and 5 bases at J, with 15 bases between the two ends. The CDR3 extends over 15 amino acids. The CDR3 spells CASSLWDGGTGELFF. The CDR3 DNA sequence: TGTGCCAGCAGCCTATGGGACGGAGGGACCGGGGAGCTGTTTTTT.

CDR3 residues: CASSLDRWGTDTQYF. CDR3 bases: TGTGCCAGCAGCTTAGATCGATGGGGCACAGATACGCAGTATTTT. The rearrangement joins TRBV11-2 to TRBJ2-3; D call uncertain. V lost 0 bases, J lost 1 base, and 8 bases lay in between. The CDR3 extends over 15 amino acids. Germline CDR1 is SGHAT and CDR2 is FQNNGV. Based on the CDR3 plus reference TRBV11-2 and TRBJ2-3, the full variable domain is EAGVAQSPRYKIIEKRQSVAFWCNPISGHATLYWYQQILGQGPKLLIQFQNNGVVDDSQLPKDRFSAERLKGVDSTLKIQPAKLEDSAVYLCASSLDRWGTDTQYFGPGTRLTVL.

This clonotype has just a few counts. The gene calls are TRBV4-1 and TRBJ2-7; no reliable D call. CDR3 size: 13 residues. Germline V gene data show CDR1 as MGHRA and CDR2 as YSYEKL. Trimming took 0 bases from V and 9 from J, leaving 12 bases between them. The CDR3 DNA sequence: TGCGCCAGCAGCCAAGAGCAAAGGGTCGCGCAGTACTTC. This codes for CASSQEQRVAQYF.

Written as DNA, the CDR3 is TGTGCCAGCAGCAACCCACAGGGGGATGGAGAAAAACTGTTTTTT. Residues: CASSNPQGDGEKLFF. The rearrangement uses TRBV7-9 and TRBJ1-4; 8 bases line up with TRBD1. CDR3 size: 15 residues. CDR1 is SEHNR, CDR2 FQNEAQ, per germline (reference sequence). Losses at the gene ends were 5 bases for V and 8 bases for J; bases not matched to a gene: 10. The full variable domain, in which reference TRBV7-9 and TRBJ1-4 provide the parts outside the CDR3, is DTGVSQNPRHKITKRGQNVTFRCDPISEHNRLYWYRQTLGQGPEFLTYFQNEAQLEKSRLLSDRFSAERPKGSFSTLEIQRTEQGDSAMYLCASSNPQGDGEKLFFGSGTQLSVL.

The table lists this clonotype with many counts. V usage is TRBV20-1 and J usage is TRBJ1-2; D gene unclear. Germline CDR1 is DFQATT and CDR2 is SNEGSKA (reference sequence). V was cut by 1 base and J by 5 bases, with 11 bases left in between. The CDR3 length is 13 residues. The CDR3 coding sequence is TGCAGTGCTAGAGTAGGAGACTTTTATGGCTACACCTTC. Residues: CSARVGDFYGYTF.

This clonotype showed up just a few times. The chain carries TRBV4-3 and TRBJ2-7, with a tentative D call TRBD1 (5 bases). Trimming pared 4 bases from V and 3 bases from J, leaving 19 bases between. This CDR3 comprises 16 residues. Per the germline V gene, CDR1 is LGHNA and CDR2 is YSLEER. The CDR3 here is CASSPGGVGVGYEQYF. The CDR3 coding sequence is TGCGCCAGCAGCCCGGGTGGGGTAGGGGTTGGCTACGAGCAGTACTTC.

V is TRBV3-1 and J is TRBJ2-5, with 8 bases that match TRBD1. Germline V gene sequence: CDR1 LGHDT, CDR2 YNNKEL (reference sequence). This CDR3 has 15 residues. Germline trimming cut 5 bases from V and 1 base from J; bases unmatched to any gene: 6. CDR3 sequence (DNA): TGTGCCAGCAGCACAATGACAGGGGTCCAAGAGACCCAGTACTTC. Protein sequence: CASSTMTGVQETQYF.